One T cell receptor (beta chain) is described in this entry. This clonotype came up a few times. The clone's antigen remains unknown. No much larger clone exists at a distance of one base, and base qualities are not known. This specimen comes from a study of T cell repertoires in cytomegalovirus infection (dated by TCRdb to the late 2010s). In terms of the full investigation: The HLA type of each donor mattered for the analysis, because public TCR beta signatures pointed to carriage of CMV infection along with the matching HLA type. General findings and caveats noted by the study authors: The ex vivo response was dominated by HLA-C-restricted CMV-specific TCR beta clonotypes, and the single most frequent clonotype in two of eight donors was supplied by these HLA-C-restricted clonotypes. In both this cohort and an independent roughly 330-donor cohort, the cumulative frequency of public TCR beta family members distinguished carriers of CMV infection plus the relevant HLA type.

Sequencing took place on an Illumina HiSeq 1500. TCRdb cleaned the public reads at Q25 with fastp, built clones with MiXCR and kept in-frame beta chains. One record per CDR3 amino acid sequence lists the most common genes and DNA. In this sample the table shows more than 400,000 distinct CDR3 sequences, more than 25% of which occur a single time. In total, the top ten clones hold under 15% of the sample. Germline trimming amounts to 2 bases on V and 4 bases on J, with 4 as the count of junction bases outside the gene matches. The CDR3 runs 15 residues from the cysteine to the phenylalanine. The kept DNA is CDR3 alone, 45 bases in frame from the first base. CDR1 and CDR2 are drawn from the germline V gene (reference sequence): MNHNY, SVGAGI.

Sequencing was done on a sample of PBMCs. The receptor was isolated from a human donor in good health (CMV status not recorded). Some clones in this sample may be carry-over from other donors' samples. The chain is made from TRBV6-6 and TRBJ2-2, with TRBD2 identical over 7 junction bases. The DNA is TGTGCCAGCAGTTACCTGGGGAGGGTCACCGGGGAGCTGTTTTTT. Its protein reads: CASSYLGRVTGELFF.